This paragraph reports one T cell receptor (beta chain). This sample was included in a study of blood T cell repertoires in COVID-19. Study information: The study drew acute and convalescent COVID-19 samples from the United States, Italy and Spain. PBMCs, B-cell-depleted T cells, or T cells provided the cDNA or gDNA that made up the material.

Seattle's cohort entered during active infection and was followed longitudinally. Germline V gene data show CDR1 as MDHEN and CDR2 as SYDVKM. This CDR3 comprises 14 residues. V gave up 5 bases and J gave up 1 base; unmatched junction bases: 1. Per the original data handling: Estimation of nucleated cell counts relied on the amplification of reference gene primers. Clones were sequenced by immunoSEQ multiplex PCR, and TCRdb holds only the in-frame ones, with some missing. V and J calls and clone size are as listed in that table; D and trimming were resolved from the DNA. The sample carries 200,000 to 300,000 clones, around 86% recorded once.

The chain combines TRBV28 with TRBJ2-4; 8 bases fit TRBD1. The sample taken for sequencing was peripheral blood. This TCR was sampled from a woman at least 80 years old with COVID-19, enrolled during active disease. The CDR3 sequence: CASSRQGAKNIQYF. DNA for the CDR3: TGTGCCAGCAGTAGACAGGGGGCCAAAAACATTCAGTACTTC. The whole variable domain, filled in from reference TRBV28 and TRBJ2-4, reads DVKVTQSSRYLVKRTGEKVFLECVQDMDHENMFWYRQDPGLGLRLIYFSYDVKMKEKGDIPEGYSVSREKKERFSLILESASTNQTSMYLCASSRQGAKNIQYFGAGTRLSVL.